This T cell receptor (beta chain) came from a study of Graves' ophthalmopathy and Graves' hyperthyroidism. General study findings and limits: Both an approximately 69% sensitivity and an approximately 79% specificity characterized the model's predictions of ophthalmopathy progression. Most thyroid clonotypes with frequency above 0.001 were detected in blood too.

Enrollment excluded any patients with other autoimmune diseases, uncontrolled infections, pregnancy or lactation. PBMCs were isolated by Ficoll-Paque density gradient centrifugation, using around 10 ml of fresh peripheral blood as the starting material. RNA served as the template for amplifying TCR beta CDR3 regions. RT-PCR was first run with HTBI primers, then multiplex PCR in a second round. Each CDR3 protein gets one entry after TCRdb re-called the multiplex PCR reads with MiXCR. Of 500,000 to 800,000 distinct CDR3 sequences listed, over 40% were seen once; the top ten hold around 3.3%. This clonotype was counted a few times. What it binds is unknown. This CDR3 spans 15 amino acids. Germline CDR1 reads SGHRS; CDR2 reads YFSETQ. V was pared by 0 bases and J by 7 bases, with 6 bases of the junction left unmatched.

Sequencing was done on a sample of peripheral blood. This sequence joins TRBV5-1 and TRBJ2-2; 7 bases align to TRBD1. The sequence derives from an adult man with Graves' ophthalmopathy. The CDR3: CASSLAAGGNGELFF. The CDR3 bases are TGCGCCAGCAGCTTGGCGGCAGGGGGTAACGGGGAGCTGTTTTTT.